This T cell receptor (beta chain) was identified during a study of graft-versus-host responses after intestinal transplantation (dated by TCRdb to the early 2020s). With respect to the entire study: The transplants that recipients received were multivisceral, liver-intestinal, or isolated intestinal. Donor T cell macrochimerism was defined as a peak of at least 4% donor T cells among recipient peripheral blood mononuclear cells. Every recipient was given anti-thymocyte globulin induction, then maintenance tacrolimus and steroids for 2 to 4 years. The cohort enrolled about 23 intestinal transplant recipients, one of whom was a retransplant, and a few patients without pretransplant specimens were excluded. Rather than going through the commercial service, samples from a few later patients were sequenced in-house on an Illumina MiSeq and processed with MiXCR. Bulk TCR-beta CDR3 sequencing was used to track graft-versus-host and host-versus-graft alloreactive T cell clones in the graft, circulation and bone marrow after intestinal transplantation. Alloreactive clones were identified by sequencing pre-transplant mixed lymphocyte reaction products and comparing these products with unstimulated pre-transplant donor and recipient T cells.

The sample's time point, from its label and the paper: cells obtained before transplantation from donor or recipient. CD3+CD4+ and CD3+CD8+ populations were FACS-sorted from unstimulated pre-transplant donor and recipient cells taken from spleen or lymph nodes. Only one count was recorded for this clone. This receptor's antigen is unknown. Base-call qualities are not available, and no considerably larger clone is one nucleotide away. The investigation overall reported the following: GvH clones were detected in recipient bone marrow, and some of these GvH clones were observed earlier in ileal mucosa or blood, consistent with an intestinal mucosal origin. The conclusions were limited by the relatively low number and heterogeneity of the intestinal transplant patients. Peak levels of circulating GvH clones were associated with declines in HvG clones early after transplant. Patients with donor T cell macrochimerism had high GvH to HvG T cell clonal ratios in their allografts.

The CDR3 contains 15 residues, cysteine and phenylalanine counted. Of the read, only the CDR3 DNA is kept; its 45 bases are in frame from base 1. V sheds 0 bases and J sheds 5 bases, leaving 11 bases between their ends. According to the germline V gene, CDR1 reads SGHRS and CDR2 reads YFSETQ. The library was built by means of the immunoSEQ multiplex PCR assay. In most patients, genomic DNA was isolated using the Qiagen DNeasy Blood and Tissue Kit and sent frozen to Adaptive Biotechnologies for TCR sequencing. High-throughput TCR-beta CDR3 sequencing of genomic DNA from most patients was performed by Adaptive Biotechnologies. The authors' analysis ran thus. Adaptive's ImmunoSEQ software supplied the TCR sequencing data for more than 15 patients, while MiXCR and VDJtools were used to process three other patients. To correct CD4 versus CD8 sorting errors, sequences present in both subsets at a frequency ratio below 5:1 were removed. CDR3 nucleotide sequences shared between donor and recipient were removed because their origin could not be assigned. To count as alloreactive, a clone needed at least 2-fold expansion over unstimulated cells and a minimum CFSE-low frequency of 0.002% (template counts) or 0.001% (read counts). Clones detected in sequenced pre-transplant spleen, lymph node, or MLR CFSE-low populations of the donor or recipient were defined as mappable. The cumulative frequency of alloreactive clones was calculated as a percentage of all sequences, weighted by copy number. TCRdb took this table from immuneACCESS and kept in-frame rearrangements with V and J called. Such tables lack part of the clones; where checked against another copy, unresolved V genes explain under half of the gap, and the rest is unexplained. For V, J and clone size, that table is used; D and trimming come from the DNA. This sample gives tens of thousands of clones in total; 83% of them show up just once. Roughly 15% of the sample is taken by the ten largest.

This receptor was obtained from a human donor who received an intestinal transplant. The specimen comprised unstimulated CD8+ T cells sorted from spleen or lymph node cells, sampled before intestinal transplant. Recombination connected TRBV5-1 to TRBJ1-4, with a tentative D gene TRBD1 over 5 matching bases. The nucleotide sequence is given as TGCGCCAGCAGCTTGGCAACAGGCGTCAATGAAAAACTGTTTTTT. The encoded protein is CASSLATGVNEKLFF. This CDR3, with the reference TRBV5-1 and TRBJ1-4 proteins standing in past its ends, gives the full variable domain KAGVTQTPRYLIKTRGQQVTLSCSPISGHRSVSWYQQTPGQGLQFLFEYFSETQRNKGNFPGRFSGRQFSNSRSEMNVSTLELGDSALYLCASSLATGVNEKLFFGSGTQLSVL.